The TCR beta chain under discussion was sequenced for a study of blood T cell repertoires in COVID-19. TCRdb's table, derived via immunoSEQ multiplex PCR, lists solely in-frame clones and lacks some. The table has 46,000 or so clones, approximately 85% seen once. V was pared by 5 bases and J by 2 bases, with 9 bases between. The germline CDR1 and CDR2 sequences are LNHDA and SQIVND (reference sequence). The length of the CDR3 is 13 residues. The TCR comes from an elderly woman with COVID-19, enrolled during active disease. Material for sequencing was peripheral blood. This chain links TRBV19 with TRBJ2-5; D is ambiguous. For the CDR3, the DNA is TGTGCCAGTAGTCGCGAGGAGCAAGAGACCCAGTACTTC. Its translation is CASSREEQETQYF.